These 25 T cell receptor beta chains were sequenced from one sample in a study of T cell responses to AZD1222 COVID-19 vaccine. The table came from immunoSEQ multiplex PCR; TCRdb's copy has only in-frame clones and leaves some out. The sample carries 77,000 or so clones, more than 85% recorded once. The specimen was peripheral blood, collected 28 days after the second AZD1222 dose. Every receptor here comes from an adult who received the AZD1222 COVID-19 vaccine.

This chain connects TRBV6-6 to TRBJ2-6; D is perhaps TRBD1 (5 bases). CDR1 and CDR2 from the germline V gene are MNHNY and SVGAGI (reference sequence). This CDR3 spans 15 amino acids. V was pared by 0 bases and J by 3 bases, with 6 bases between. The CDR3, as DNA: TGTGCCAGCAGTTACTCAGGGGATGGGGCCAACGTCCTGACTTTC. Translation gives CASSYSGDGANVLTF.

This rearrangement joins TRBV10-1 to TRBJ2-1, with D perhaps matching TRBD2 (6 bases). V was cut by 2 bases and J by 1 base, with 18 bases left in between. The CDR3 sequence is 18 residues long. Germline values: CDR1 WNHNN, CDR2 SYGVQD (reference sequence). Here the CDR3 reads CASSESVYGRESYNEQFF. The DNA for the CDR3 is TGCGCCAGCAGTGAGAGTGTGTACGGGAGAGAGTCCTACAATGAGCAGTTCTTC.

The chain couples TRBV28 to TRBJ2-7, with D uncertain. In germline, CDR1 is MDHEN, CDR2 SYDVKM. CDR3 length: 11 residues. Deletions cut 7 bases from V and 2 bases from J, with 6 bases between. The CDR3 reads CASMRTYEQYF. The CDR3 region has the DNA TGTGCCAGCATGAGGACCTACGAGCAGTACTTC.

V is TRBV28 and J is TRBJ2-1; TRBD1 might be the D (6 bases). Trimming stripped 5 bases from V and 3 bases from J, with 26 bases between. The CDR3 spans 19 residues. Germline V CDR1 and CDR2: MDHEN, SYDVKM. CDR3 coding DNA: TGTGCCAGCAGTCAAAATCTTGGATCGGTCCAGGGGCTCTACAATGAGCAGTTCTTC. Its protein is CASSQNLGSVQGLYNEQFF.

The chain carries TRBV4-3 and TRBJ2-3; TRBD1 might be the D (6 bases). The germline CDR1 and CDR2 sequences are LGHNA and YSLEER. There are 16 residues in the CDR3. Trimming removed 0 bases at V and 2 bases at J, with 12 bases between. The CDR3 reads CASSQEQGSYTDTQYF. The CDR3 DNA follows: TGCGCCAGCAGCCAAGAACAGGGAAGTTACACAGATACGCAGTATTTT.

V is TRBV7-7 and J is TRBJ2-1; 14 nucleotides match TRBD2. With 0 bases clipped from V and 9 bases from J, the junction kept 10 bases outside the gene matches. The CDR3 spans 18 residues. Germline lookup yields CDR1 SSHAT and CDR2 FNYEAQ (reference sequence). CDR3 amino acids: CASSLAGLAGENLGEQFF. CDR3 in DNA: TGTGCCAGCAGCTTAGCGGGACTAGCGGGAGAAAATTTGGGTGAGCAGTTCTTC.

The chain links TRBV19 to TRBJ1-2; 7 bases fit TRBD1. The CDR3 runs 15 residues. Germline values: CDR1 LNHDA, CDR2 SQIVND (reference sequence). V trimming: 10 bases; J trimming: 4 bases; junction bases outside the gene matches: 15. CDR3 region: CATIRQGGIGYGYTF. The CDR3 DNA follows: TGTGCCACTATCCGACAGGGCGGGATTGGCTATGGCTACACCTTC.

The chain recombines TRBV28 with TRBJ2-5, with TRBD1 as a possible D gene (6 bases). CDR3 length: 12 amino acids. The germline gives CDR1 MDHEN, CDR2 SYDVKM. Trimming cost V 5 bases and J 6 bases, with 10 bases left between them. CDR3 DNA: TGTGCCAGCAGTCCAGGGGTGAAGACCCAGTACTTC. It specifies CASSPGVKTQYF.

CDR3 bases: TGTGCCATCAGTGAGTCGTCCGGGACTAGCGGATACAATGAGCAGTTCTTC. Translation: CAISESSGTSGYNEQFF. The chain joins TRBV10-3 to TRBJ2-1; TRBD2 aligns across 11 bases. There are 17 residues in the CDR3. J lost 4 bases, V lost 0 bases, and 5 bases had no gene match. Germline V gene sequence: CDR1 ENHRY, CDR2 SYGVKD.

The chain employs TRBV7-6 and TRBJ2-2; 7 bases match TRBD1. V gave up 3 bases and J gave up 5 bases; unmatched junction bases: 12. Germline values: CDR1 SGHVS, CDR2 FNYEAQ. This CDR3 region has 17 residues. CDR3 sequence reads: CASSLAGTVIRTGELFF. CDR3 DNA: TGTGCCAGCAGCTTGGCAGGGACAGTGATAAGAACCGGGGAGCTGTTTTTT.

The chain couples TRBV28 to TRBJ2-2; D may be TRBD2 (6 bases). The V end was cut by 3 bases, the J end by 4 bases, with 9 bases between. The CDR3 covers 14 residues. Germline CDR1 MDHEN, CDR2 SYDVKM. CDR3 DNA sequence: TGTGCCAGCAGTTTCGGGGGAGCCACCGGGGAGCTGTTTTTT. It specifies CASSFGGATGELFF.

The chain is built from TRBV6-5 and TRBJ1-2; D remains unclear. The CDR3 spans 13 residues. Trimming shortened V by 6 bases and J by 6 bases, and 14 bases separated the two germline ends. The germline V gene has CDR1 MNHEY and CDR2 SVGAGI. CDR3 sequence (DNA): TGTGCCAGCAGGGGGTCGCCCGTTGATGGCTACACCTTC. Protein sequence: CASRGSPVDGYTF.

V gene TRBV13 combines with J gene TRBJ2-1; D is undetermined. The CDR3 contains 13 residues. The V gene's germline CDR1 is PRHDT and CDR2 FYEKMQ (reference sequence). V was shortened by 0 bases and J by 7 bases, with 7 bases between the two germline ends. The CDR3: CASSLGWFNEQFF. DNA of the CDR3: TGTGCCAGCAGCTTAGGGTGGTTTAATGAGCAGTTCTTC.

V usage is TRBV7-8 and J usage is TRBJ1-4, with a weak D call TRBD1 (5 bases). Germline V gives CDR1 SGHVS, CDR2 FQNEAQ. This CDR3 region has 14 residues. Deletions cut 5 bases from V and 8 bases from J, with 15 bases between. The CDR3 region has the DNA TGTGCCAGCAGCCTCGGGACCAGCAACGAAAAACTGTTTTTT. It codes for CASSLGTSNEKLFF. Full variable domain (remainder filled in from reference TRBV7-8 and TRBJ1-4): GAGVSQSPRYKVAKRGQDVALRCDPISGHVSLFWYQQALGQGPEFLTYFQNEAQLDKSGLPSDRFFAERPEGSVSTLKIQRTQQEDSAVYLCASSLGTSNEKLFFGSGTQLSVL.

The V and J genes are TRBV5-1 and TRBJ2-1, with TRBD2 matching 11 bases. Germline CDR1 reads SGHRS; CDR2 reads YFSETQ. Germline trimming cut 4 bases from V and 6 bases from J; bases unmatched to any gene: 6. The CDR3 runs 15 residues. The CDR3 bases are TGCGCCAGCAGCGAGGCCGGGACTAGCGGCAATGAGCAGTTCTTC. Its translation is CASSEAGTSGNEQFF. Supplemented by reference TRBV5-1 and TRBJ2-1, the full variable domain reads KAGVTQTPRYLIKTRGQQVTLSCSPISGHRSVSWYQQTPGQGLQFLFEYFSETQRNKGNFPGRFSGRQFSNSRSEMNVSTLELGDSALYLCASSEAGTSGNEQFFGPGTRLTVL.

This clone has a handful of counts. The rearrangement joins TRBV27 to TRBJ1-2; the D gene is possibly TRBD1 (6 bases). CDR1 is MNHEY, CDR2 SMNVEV, per germline (reference sequence). The CDR3 length is 15 residues. V gave up 7 bases and J gave up 2 bases, with 17 bases separating them. CDR3 loop: CASKKARQGNYGYTF. The CDR3 DNA follows: TGTGCCAGCAAAAAGGCGAGGCAGGGGAACTATGGCTACACCTTC.

The genes are TRBV30 and TRBJ1-1; TRBD1 matches at 8 bases. The CDR3 consists of 15 residues. With V trimmed by 2 bases and J by 1 base, 6 bases remained unmatched. CDR1 is GTSNPN and CDR2 is SVGIG in the germline V gene (reference sequence). CDR3: CAWSTRTGTNTEAFF. For the CDR3, the DNA is TGTGCCTGGAGTACCCGGACAGGGACGAACACTGAAGCTTTCTTT.

The genes are TRBV28 and TRBJ1-6; TRBD1 agrees at 7 bases. Germline-derived CDR1 and CDR2 are MDHEN and SYDVKM. CDR3 length: 16 residues. V dropped 5 bases and J dropped 11; count of bases not matched to a gene: 15. The DNA for the CDR3 is TGTGCCAGCAGTCCCCCCCGACAGGGATCAGGAACACCCCTCCACTTT. Protein sequence: CASSPPRQGSGTPLHF.

The V call is TRBV28, the J call TRBJ1-3; D is unresolved. The length of the CDR3 is 12 residues. V lost 4 bases, J lost 4 bases, and 5 bases lay in between. Germline assignment: CDR1 MDHEN and CDR2 SYDVKM. CDR3 bases: TGTGCCAGCAGTTGGGCCGGAAACACCATATATTTT. This translates into CASSWAGNTIYF.

The chain employs TRBV6-6 and TRBJ2-7; 11 positions agree with TRBD2. Germline loops: CDR1 MNHNY, CDR2 SVGAGI (reference sequence). Trimming cost V 2 bases and J 1 base; bases outside gene matches: 1. The CDR3 sequence is 15 residues long. CDR3 sequence (DNA): TGTGCCAGCAGTTACCCTAGCGGGAGGTCCTACGAGCAGTACTTC. Translating it yields CASSYPSGRSYEQYF.

The V gene is TRBV4-2, the J gene TRBJ1-1; TRBD1 matches at 7 bases. V dropped 4 bases and J dropped 0; count of bases not matched to a gene: 5. Per the germline V gene, CDR1 is LGHNA and CDR2 is YNFKEQ. The CDR3 runs to 15 residues. Here the CDR3 reads CASSPLTGVNTEAFF. As DNA, the CDR3 is TGTGCCAGCAGCCCGTTAACAGGGGTGAACACTGAAGCTTTCTTT.

The chain is built from TRBV11-2 and TRBJ1-2; tentative D call: TRBD1 (6 bases). The CDR3 contains 18 residues. Germline CDR1 is SGHAT and CDR2 is FQNNGV. V lost 5 bases and J 0 bases, leaving 22 bases between the germline ends. This chain's CDR3 is CASSVRSGQSPTNYGYTF. CDR3 nucleotide sequence: TGTGCCAGCAGCGTCAGAAGCGGACAGAGCCCTACTAACTATGGCTACACCTTC.

The chain has TRBV9 and TRBJ2-7; the match to TRBD2 covers 12 bases. CDR1 and CDR2 (germline): SGDLS, YYNGEE. Trimming took 3 bases from V and 6 from J; bases not matched to a gene: 7. The CDR3 contains 15 residues. CDR3 amino acids: CASSALAGGLSEQYF. CDR3 nucleotides: TGTGCCAGCAGCGCCCTAGCGGGAGGGCTCTCCGAGCAGTACTTC.

The chain combines TRBV28 with TRBJ1-2; D is possibly TRBD1 (5 bases). The CDR3 has 12 amino acids. Germline lookup yields CDR1 MDHEN and CDR2 SYDVKM. The V and J ends lost 2 bases and 5 bases respectively, with 6 bases between them. CDR3 nucleotide sequence: TGTGCCAGCAGTTTAGGGGGGTATGGCTACACCTTC. Its translation is CASSLGGYGYTF.

This rearrangement joins TRBV6-2 or TRBV6-3 to TRBJ1-5, with 7 bases aligning to TRBD1. The CDR3 contains 14 residues. Germline V lookup: CDR1 MNHEY, CDR2 SVGEGT. The trim removed 5 bases at V and 6 bases at J, leaving 7 bases unmatched. For the CDR3, the DNA is TGTGCCAGCAGTATAGGGACAGCGGGTCAGCCCCAGCATTTT. It is translated as CASSIGTAGQPQHF.